The 17 T cell receptor beta chains below were found in one sample sequenced in a study of T cells in women clearing cervical HPV infection. Measured with immunoSEQ multiplex PCR; TCRdb has only the in-frame clones, and not every one. In total, the table holds tens of thousands of clones. Material for sequencing was blood buffy coat. These receptor sequences come from a woman between 18 and 70 years old with a cervical HPV16 infection that either progressed to CIN3+ or cleared (not recorded which).

With regard to this clone: Read sequence stops 3 residues before the CDR3 end, and the germline J gene provides the missing end. The V call is TRBV20-1, the J call TRBJ1-1; D not certain. V dropped 2 bases and J dropped 2 bases, with 6 bases sitting between them. The CDR3 contains 12 residues. Germline loops: CDR1 DFQATT, CDR2 SNEGSKA (reference sequence). The CDR3 spells CSARQANTEAFF. The sequenced part of the CDR3 DNA is TGCAGTGCTAGACAGGCAAACACTGAA.

With respect to this clone: The CDR3 end falls 3 residues outside the read, so it is completed with the germline J gene. This chain uses TRBV13 with TRBJ2-3, with TRBD2 matching over 10 bases. Germline V lookup: CDR1 PRHDT, CDR2 FYEKMQ (reference sequence). The CDR3 is 15 amino acids. J lost 3 bases, V lost 5 bases, and 5 bases had no gene match. The DNA read from the CDR3 is TGTGCCAGCAGCCCCGGGACTAGCGCGACAGATACG. It specifies CASSPGTSATDT. The CDR3 in full is CASSPGTSATDTQYF.

Notes on this clone: The read stops 3 residues short of the end of the CDR3; the missing end is completed from the germline J gene. This chain connects TRBV20-1 to TRBJ1-5; D gene uncertain. Trimming removed 4 bases at V and 1 base at J, with 11 bases between. The V gene's germline CDR1 is DFQATT and CDR2 SNEGSKA (reference sequence). CDR3 length equals 14 residues. The covered CDR3 bases are TGCAGTGCTATACTACTCACCAGCAATCAGCCC. This gives the protein CSAILLTSNQP. The CDR3 in full is CSAILLTSNQPQHF.

Of note for this clone: Sequencing ends 3 residues short of the CDR3 end; the germline J gene provides the rest. This sequence joins TRBV5-4 and TRBJ1-2, with 10 bases that match TRBD1. This CDR3 contains 15 residues. Trimming at V came to 3 bases and at J to 0 bases, leaving 2 bases not matched to a gene. Germline V gene lookup returns CDR1 SGHNT and CDR2 YYREEE (reference sequence). Here the CDR3 reads CASSSGQGPNYGYTF. Incomplete CDR3 DNA: TGTGCCAGCAGCTCGGGACAGGGGCCTAACTATGGC.

Regarding this clone: The sequence runs out 3 residues before the end of the CDR3; the remainder is reconstructed from the germline J gene. The V gene is TRBV19, the J gene TRBJ1-4, with 7 bases matching TRBD1. From germline, CDR1 is LNHDA and CDR2 SQIVND (reference sequence). This CDR3 has 14 amino acids. Germline trimming cut 7 bases from V and 6 bases from J; bases unmatched to any gene: 8. The CDR3 region is CASIGPGQHEKLFF. Incomplete CDR3 DNA: TGTGCCAGTATTGGCCCGGGACAGCATGAAAAA. Looking up the rest from reference TRBV19 and TRBJ1-4 gives the full variable domain: DGGITQSPKYLFRKEGQNVTLSCEQNLNHDAMYWYRQDPGQGLRLIYYSQIVNDFQKGDIAEGYSVSREKKESFPLTVTSAQKNPTAFYLCASIGPGQHEKLFFGSGTQLSVL.

This CDR3 is CASITQVGGGEQFF. CDR3 DNA, as far as it was read: TGTGCCAGTATTACACAGGTTGGGGGCGGTGAG. This rearrangement joins TRBV19 to TRBJ2-1; a weak D match, TRBD1 (6 bases). The observed sequence ends 3 residues before the CDR3 terminus, with the missing tail filled in from the germline J gene. Germline V gene sequence: CDR1 LNHDA, CDR2 SQIVND (reference sequence). Between the trimmed V and J ends, which lost 7 bases and 9 bases, there was a span of 19 bases. The CDR3 is 14 residues long.

In regard to this clone: The read falls 3 residues short of the CDR3 end, and the missing part is taken from the germline J gene. This chain links TRBV5-5 with TRBJ1-5; D is ambiguous. Trimming shortened V by 0 bases and J by 2 bases, and 6 bases separated the two germline ends. The germline gives CDR1 SGHKS, CDR2 YYEKEE (reference sequence). The CDR3 consists of 14 residues. The CDR3 protein is CASSLDYRNQPQHF. CDR3 bases read: TGTGCCAGCAGCTTGGACTATCGCAATCAGCCC.

With regard to this clone: The read falls 3 residues short of the CDR3 end, and the missing part is taken from the germline J gene. The chain links TRBV6-2 or TRBV6-3 to TRBJ2-3; 13 bases fit TRBD2. The CDR3 length is 15 residues. Per germline, CDR1 MNHEY and CDR2 SVGEGT. CDR3 amino acids: CASRGLAGTQETQYF. The part of the CDR3 DNA that was read is TGTGCCAGCAGGGGACTAGCGGGGACCCAAGAGACG.

Remarks on this clone: The read ends 3 residues early relative to the CDR3; the germline J gene fills the gap. The chain joins TRBV10-3 to TRBJ2-2; D ambiguous. This CDR3 contains 14 residues. Germline CDR1 reads ENHRY; CDR2 reads SYGVKD. The DNA read from the CDR3 is TGTGCCATCAGGGCGGTCTCAGATAATTCACCG. This codes for CAIRAVSDNSP. In full, the CDR3 is CAIRAVSDNSPLFF.

About this clone itself: The sequence runs out 3 residues before the end of the CDR3; the remainder is reconstructed from the germline J gene. The chain uses TRBV19 and TRBJ1-2, with a possible D match to TRBD1 (5 bases). The CDR3 consists of 15 residues. Germline lookup yields CDR1 LNHDA and CDR2 SQIVND (reference sequence). This CDR3 reads CASSIGLAGKDTYTF. Partial CDR3 DNA: TGTGCCAGTAGTATAGGACTAGCAGGGAAAGATACC. The complete variable domain, with remaining parts taken from reference TRBV19 and TRBJ1-2, reads DGGITQSPKYLFRKEGQNVTLSCEQNLNHDAMYWYRQDPGQGLRLIYYSQIVNDFQKGDIAEGYSVSREKKESFPLTVTSAQKNPTAFYLCASSIGLAGKDTYTFGSGTRLTVV.

As for this clone: The read is 3 residues too short to cover the CDR3 end, so that end is filled in from the germline J gene. The rearrangement joins TRBV10-2 to TRBJ2-2, with 7 bases lining up with TRBD2. The CDR3 is 15 amino acids. Germline V CDR1 and CDR2: WSHSY, SAAADI. With V trimmed by 7 bases and J by 4 bases, 9 bases remained unmatched. Incomplete CDR3 DNA: TGCGCCAGCACCATAGCGGGTAGGCGCACCGGGGAG. Translated, it gives CASTIAGRRTGE. The full CDR3 sequence reads CASTIAGRRTGELFF.

A note on this clone: The CDR3 end lies 3 residues beyond the end of the read and is filled in from the germline J gene. The rearrangement links TRBV20-1 to TRBJ2-7, with TRBD2 matching over 8 bases. The germline V gene encodes CDR1 DFQATT and CDR2 SNEGSKA (reference sequence). V lost 4 bases and J lost 6; bases outside the gene matches: 8. This CDR3 comprises 13 residues. This CDR3 is CSAKGGGIVEQYF. CDR3 bases read: TGCAGTGCTAAGGGCGGGGGGATCGTCGAG.

With respect to this clone: The sequenced fragment ends 3 residues before the CDR3 boundary, so the rest is inferred from the germline J gene. The chain recombines TRBV19 with TRBJ2-4; TRBD1 aligns across 10 bases. Germline values: CDR1 LNHDA, CDR2 SQIVND (reference sequence). The CDR3 has 15 residues. The CDR3 bases that were read are TGTGCCAGTAGTACGGACAGGGGGAGACTCTATGGT. It encodes CASSTDRGRLYG. The entire CDR3 sequence reads CASSTDRGRLYGQYF. Full variable domain (missing parts from reference TRBV19 and TRBJ2-4): DGGITQSPKYLFRKEGQNVTLSCEQNLNHDAMYWYRQDPGQGLRLIYYSQIVNDFQKGDIAEGYSVSREKKESFPLTVTSAQKNPTAFYLCASSTDRGRLYGQYFGAGTRLSVL.

Details on this clone: Read data end 3 residues before the CDR3 end; the end is taken from the germline J gene. V usage is TRBV2 and J usage is TRBJ1-1, with D possibly being TRBD1 (6 bases). CDR3 length: 12 residues. Germline CDR1 SNHLY, CDR2 FYNNEI. The CDR3 sequence is CASSHRAYEAFF. The CDR3 DNA, read in part, is TGTGCCAGCAGCCACAGGGCGTACGAA.

Concerning this clone itself: The read gets to within 3 residues of the CDR3 end, and the germline J gene fills in the rest. This chain connects TRBV5-1 to TRBJ2-5, with 9 bases that match TRBD1. Losses at the gene ends were 8 bases for V and 3 bases for J; bases not matched to a gene: 5. Germline lookup yields CDR1 SGHRS and CDR2 YFSETQ. CDR3 length: 13 amino acids. The CDR3 here is CASRTGDEETQYF. The sequenced part of the CDR3 DNA is TGCGCCAGTCGGACAGGGGATGAAGAGACC.

Note on this clone: The read gets to within 3 residues of the CDR3 end, and the germline J gene fills in the rest. V gene TRBV19 combines with J gene TRBJ2-7, with 8 bases that match TRBD1. The CDR3 spans 17 residues. The V gene end was trimmed by 4 bases and the J gene end by 1 base; junction bases not matched to a gene: 12. In germline, CDR1 is LNHDA, CDR2 SQIVND (reference sequence). CDR3 DNA, as far as it was read: TGTGCCAGTAGTAACCCCGGTTCGAGACAGGGGTCCTACGAG. Its protein is CASSNPGSRQGSYE. The whole CDR3 protein is CASSNPGSRQGSYEQYF.

In regard to this clone: Read sequence stops 3 residues before the CDR3 end, and the germline J gene provides the missing end. The chain is built from TRBV7-9 and TRBJ1-2; a weak D match, TRBD1 (6 bases). CDR1 and CDR2 (germline): SEHNR, FQNEAQ (reference sequence). CDR3 length equals 15 residues. CDR3 DNA, as far as it was read: TGTGCCAGCAGCTTACCCACGACAGGTACCTACGAC. Translation: CASSLPTTGTYD. The entire CDR3 sequence reads CASSLPTTGTYDYTF.